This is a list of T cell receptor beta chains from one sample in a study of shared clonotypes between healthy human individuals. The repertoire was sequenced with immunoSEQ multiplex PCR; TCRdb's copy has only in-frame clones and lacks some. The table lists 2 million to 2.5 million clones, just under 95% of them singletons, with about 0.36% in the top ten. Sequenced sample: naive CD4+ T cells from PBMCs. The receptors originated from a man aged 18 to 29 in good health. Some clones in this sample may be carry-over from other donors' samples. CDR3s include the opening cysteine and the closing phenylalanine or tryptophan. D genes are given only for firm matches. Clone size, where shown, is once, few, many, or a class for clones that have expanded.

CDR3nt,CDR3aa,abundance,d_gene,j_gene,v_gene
TGTGCCAGCAGCCGGGACGGGCGAGCGGGGGCTTTCTTT,CASSRDGRAGAFF,NA,NA,TRBJ1-1,TRBV7-2
TGTGCCAGCAGCTCGCGTGCTAGCACAGATACGCAGTATTTT,CASSSRASTDTQYF,NA,NA,TRBJ2-3,TRBV7-3
TGTGCCAGCTCACCTAAAGGGGCCGAACTAGAAGCTTTCTTT,CASSPKGAELEAFF,NA,NA,TRBJ1-1,TRBV18
TGCGCCAGCAGCTCACAGGGGATTCACACGGAGACCCAGTACTTC,CASSSQGIHTETQYF,NA,TRBD1,TRBJ2-5,TRBV5-1
TGTGCCAGTAGTTCTCGACCAGAAGATACGCAGTATTTT,CASSSRPEDTQYF,NA,NA,TRBJ2-3,TRBV19
TGTGCCAGCAGCTCCCGGGACAAAAGAAATGAGCAGTTCTTC,CASSSRDKRNEQFF,NA,NA,TRBJ2-1,TRBV2
TGTGCCAGCTCACCACCGAGGACGGGCCAAGAGACCCAGTACTTC,CASSPPRTGQETQYF,NA,NA,TRBJ2-5,TRBV18
TGCGCCAGACAGCTAGCGAGCCGTTGGTACTTC,CARQLASRWYF,NA,NA,TRBJ2-7,TRBV20-1
TGTGCCAGCAGTCGAGGGACAGGGGGCGCGAGAGGAAACACCATATATTTT,CASSRGTGGARGNTIYF,NA,TRBD1,TRBJ1-3,TRBV2
TGTGCCAGCAGCCAGGGCAGACAGGGAAACTACGAGCAGTACTTC,CASSQGRQGNYEQYF,NA,TRBD1,TRBJ2-7,TRBV14
TGTGCCAGCAGCCTAGTCGGCAGGACAGTGGTAAGCGAGCAGTACTTC,CASSLVGRTVVSEQYF,NA,NA,TRBJ2-7,TRBV7-8
TGTGCCAGCAGCGGGGACCGGGACAGAAATGAAAAACTGTTTTTT,CASSGDRDRNEKLFF,NA,TRBD1,TRBJ1-4,TRBV7-9
TGCGCCAGCAGCAGCTCTAGGGGAAAATTGTTTTTT,CASSSSRGKLFF,NA,NA,TRBJ1-4,TRBV5-1
TGTGCCAGCACCGCGGGACAGGGCTTTGGCTACACCTTC,CASTAGQGFGYTF,NA,TRBD1,TRBJ1-2,TRBV2
TGTGCCAGCAGCGTAGTGGCAGGGCGGGGCCAAAATGAGCAGTTCTTC,CASSVVAGRGQNEQFF,NA,NA,TRBJ2-1,TRBV9
TGTGCCAGCAGTTCACCCGGACAGACTCCTGAAGCTTTCTTT,CASSSPGQTPEAFF,NA,NA,TRBJ1-1,TRBV28
TGTGCCACCGCTCTTGGGGAGGGTGAGCAGTTCTTC,CATALGEGEQFF,NA,TRBD2,TRBJ2-1,TRBV28
TGCGCCAGCAGCCAAGATATGTCTGGCACAGATACGCAGTATTTT,CASSQDMSGTDTQYF,NA,NA,TRBJ2-3,TRBV4-1
TGTGCCAGCAGCGTCGGGGGGGTTAATGAAAAACTGTTTTTT,CASSVGGVNEKLFF,NA,NA,TRBJ1-4,TRBV5-4
TGTGCCAGCAGCTTAACTAGCGGATCCTACGAGCAGTACTTC,CASSLTSGSYEQYF,NA,TRBD2,TRBJ2-7,TRBV5-4
TGTGCCAGCAGCCTCCCTCCGGCGCGGGGGAATGAGCAGTTCTTC,CASSLPPARGNEQFF,NA,TRBD2,TRBJ2-1,TRBV28
TGTGCCAGCAGTAAAGACGGGAGGAACACCGGGGAGCTGTTTTTT,CASSKDGRNTGELFF,NA,NA,TRBJ2-2,TRBV6-5
TGTGCCAGCAGCGTAGATAACAGGGGGCGCGGGAACACCGGGGAGCTGTTTTTT,CASSVDNRGRGNTGELFF,NA,TRBD1,TRBJ2-2,TRBV9
TGTGCCAGCAGCCTTATCCGATCAGGCGGCTACACCTTC,CASSLIRSGGYTF,NA,NA,TRBJ1-2,TRBV11-2
TGTGCCAGCCGACGCAATGGCTACACCTTC,CASRRNGYTF,NA,NA,TRBJ1-2,TRBV28
TGTGCCTGGAGGACTAGTAGTGGCGAGACCCAGTACTTC,CAWRTSSGETQYF,NA,NA,TRBJ2-5,TRBV30
TGTGCCAGCGGAGGGAGGGGGGCGGCCGGGGAGCTGTTTTTT,CASGGRGAAGELFF,once,NA,TRBJ2-2,TRBV25-1
TGTGCCAGCAGTTTATGGGGGACACACGGCCGGGTTGAGCAGTTCTTC,CASSLWGTHGRVEQFF,NA,NA,TRBJ2-1,TRBV28
TGTGCCAGCTCACCTTCGGACAGGGGACAGGACGTCCGGCGTGGGGGTGTGTGGGAGCAGTACTTC,CASSPSDRGQDVRRGGVWEQYF,once,TRBD1,TRBJ2-7,TRBV18
TGTGCCAGCAGTTCGGGGGGGTCTATCTATGGCTACACCTTC,CASSSGGSIYGYTF,NA,NA,TRBJ1-2,TRBV27
TGCGCCAGCAGCTTGACTCCCGGAGAAACAGATACGCAGTATTTT,CASSLTPGETDTQYF,NA,NA,TRBJ2-3,TRBV5-1
TGTGCCAGCAGCCCAGGACTAAGAGGAGGCTACAATGAGCAGTTCTTC,CASSPGLRGGYNEQFF,NA,NA,TRBJ2-1,TRBV9
TGTGCCAGCAGAGAAGGTTTTGGATCGGGGGGGACGGCGCAGTATTTT,CASREGFGSGGTAQYF,once,TRBD2,TRBJ2-3,TRBV7-2
TGTGCCAGCAGCGGAGGGTGGAGGGAGACCCAGTACTTC,CASSGGWRETQYF,NA,NA,TRBJ2-5,TRBV7-2
TGTGCCAGCACCACGGGAGGCGCCCCTATGGAGCAGTACTTC,CASTTGGAPMEQYF,NA,TRBD2,TRBJ2-7,TRBV6-5
TGCGCCAGCAGCTACACTAGCGGGAGGGATGGACCCCTGGAGCAGTACTTC,CASSYTSGRDGPLEQYF,once,TRBD2,TRBJ2-7,TRBV5-1
TGCGCCAGCAGCTTTACGGGCCAAGCTAACTATGGCTACACCTTC,CASSFTGQANYGYTF,NA,NA,TRBJ1-2,TRBV5-1
TGCGCCAGCAGCGAGCAGATGGACTATGGCTACACCTTC,CASSEQMDYGYTF,few,NA,TRBJ1-2,TRBV5-1
TGTGCCAGCAGTTTATTAATAAGGGCAGCGGCGAACACTGAAGCTTTCTTT,CASSLLIRAAANTEAFF,NA,NA,TRBJ1-1,TRBV28
TGTGCCATCAGTGGATCCTTCGTGGCTAGCGGGAGGGCTGGGAATGAGCAGTTCTTC,CAISGSFVASGRAGNEQFF,NA,TRBD2,TRBJ2-1,TRBV10-3
TGTGCCAGCAGCCCCCGGGGGCTTGCCTACGAGCAGTACTTC,CASSPRGLAYEQYF,NA,NA,TRBJ2-7,TRBV11-2
TGTGCCAGCAGCTTAGTAACAGGGGACACTGAAGCTTTCTTT,CASSLVTGDTEAFF,NA,TRBD1,TRBJ1-1,TRBV7-9
TGTGCCAGCAGCTTGGCCGGGAGTTCCTCCTACGAGCAGTACTTC,CASSLAGSSSYEQYF,NA,NA,TRBJ2-7,TRBV5-5
TGCAGTGCTTTGGCCTACGAGCAGTACTTC,CSALAYEQYF,NA,NA,TRBJ2-7,TRBV20-1
TGTGCCAGCAGTTTTGATACTCTCTCCTACAATGAGCAGTTCTTC,CASSFDTLSYNEQFF,NA,NA,TRBJ2-1,TRBV28
TGCGCCAGCAGAAGGACAGGGGGCTCCTACGAGCAGTACTTC,CASRRTGGSYEQYF,NA,TRBD1,TRBJ2-7,TRBV5-1
TGCGCCAGCAGCACCGGGACAGATATTACCTACAATGAGCAGTTCTTC,CASSTGTDITYNEQFF,NA,TRBD1,TRBJ2-1,TRBV5-1
TGCAGCGTTAATCCAGGACCGGACACTGAAGCTTTCTTT,CSVNPGPDTEAFF,few,NA,TRBJ1-1,TRBV29-1
TGTGCCAGCAGCGAACAGGGTTTCTATGGCTACACCTTC,CASSEQGFYGYTF,NA,NA,TRBJ1-2,TRBV28